This TCR beta chain was recovered during a study of neoadjuvant anti-PD-1 for oral cavity cancer. About the research overall: Before surgery, most patients got three to four biweekly 3 mg/kg nivolumab doses. Around day 43, patients without progression received a fourth nivolumab dose before surgery.

To note about this clone: Its antigen is unidentified.

Only in-frame clones appear in the TCRdb table, and some are missing; sequencing was by immunoSEQ multiplex PCR. The sample lists about 23,000 clones; roughly 29% were seen once. Time point meaning: after neoadjuvant nivolumab, at surgical resection. The patients had HPV-negative, locally advanced oral cavity squamous cell carcinoma. General study findings and limits: Expansion of preexisting intratumoral clones was suggested to aid response.

The TCR was taken from a person between 40 and 85 years old with oral cavity squamous cell carcinoma. The sample was tumor tissue, taken after nivolumab (anti-PD-1) treatment.

The CDR3 loop reads CAWSGTLHANEQFF. In DNA, the CDR3 is TGTGCCTGGAGCGGGACCCTCCACGCCAATGAGCAGTTCTTC. The chain couples TRBV30 to TRBJ2-1; tentatively, D is TRBD1 or TRBD2 (5 bases each). From germline, CDR1 is GTSNPN and CDR2 SVGIG (reference sequence). V dropped 3 bases and J dropped 6 bases, with 15 bases sitting between them. The CDR3 is made up of 14 amino acids. The whole variable domain, remainder taken from reference TRBV30 and TRBJ2-1, is SQTIHQWPATLVQPVGSPLSLECTVEGTSNPNLYWYRQAAGRGLQLLFYSVGIGQISSEVPQNLSASRPQDRQFILSSKKLLLSDSGFYLCAWSGTLHANEQFFGPGTRLTVL.